Following are 13 T cell receptor beta chains from one sample sequenced in a study of cytomegalovirus exposure and HLA in healthy donors. PCR involved 60 Vbeta and 13 Jbeta primers. Here immunoSEQ multiplex PCR was the method, and the copy in TCRdb shows in-frame clones only, minus some. The sample lists fewer than 200,000 clones; roughly 80% were seen once. Sample: PBMCs. These receptors were obtained from a woman in her twenties or thirties in good health and CMV-seropositive.

The chain employs TRBV29-1 and TRBJ2-7, with 8 positions matching TRBD2. In germline, CDR1 is SQVTM, CDR2 ANQGSEA. The J segment lost 0 bases and the V segment lost 6 bases, leaving 7 bases of the junction unmatched. The CDR3 is 14 amino acids. CDR3 bases: TGCAGCGTCCGGGGGGGAATATCCTCCTACGAGCAGTACTTC. Translation: CSVRGGISSYEQYF.

The chain is built from TRBV2 and TRBJ2-2; D ambiguous. Germline CDR1 SNHLY, CDR2 FYNNEI. The CDR3 contains 12 residues. V shed 8 bases and J shed 3 bases, with 7 bases lying between them. CDR3 region: CASGSYTGELFF. CDR3 sequence (DNA): TGTGCCAGCGGCTCTTACACCGGGGAGCTGTTTTTT.

As concerns this clone: Other nucleotide sequences from this sample produce the same CDR3. The chain has TRBV18 and TRBJ2-5, with 7 positions matching TRBD1. This CDR3 is built from 14 residues. The junction had 3 bases not matched to a gene; V was cut back by 0 bases and J by 5 bases. Germline V gene lookup returns CDR1 KGHSH and CDR2 LQKENI. In nucleotides, the CDR3 is TGTGCCAGCTCACCACCGTCCAGGGGGGAGACCCAGTACTTC. It specifies CASSPPSRGETQYF.

The V call is TRBV30, the J call TRBJ1-5; no reliable D call. Deletions cut 0 bases from V and 0 bases from J, with 6 bases between. The CDR3 length is 14 residues. The germline V gene encodes CDR1 GTSNPN and CDR2 SVGIG (reference sequence). CDR3 residues: CAWSVLGSNQPQHF. In nucleotides, the CDR3 is TGTGCCTGGAGTGTACTCGGTAGCAATCAGCCCCAGCATTTT.

The chain employs TRBV4-3 and TRBJ1-2; 9 nucleotides match TRBD1. The CDR3 contains 15 residues. The J segment lost 8 bases and the V segment lost 0 bases, leaving 7 bases of the junction unmatched. Per the germline V gene, CDR1 is LGHNA and CDR2 is YSLEER. In DNA form, the CDR3 reads TGCGCCAGCAGCCAAGATTTGGGGACAGGGATGGGCTACACCTTC. This codes for CASSQDLGTGMGYTF.

This rearrangement joins TRBV9 to TRBJ2-7, with D tentatively TRBD2 (7 bases). Germline V gives CDR1 SGDLS, CDR2 YYNGEE. This CDR3 is 14 amino acids long. The ends were cut back, 7 bases at V and 6 bases at J, with 20 bases in the middle. The DNA of the CDR3 is TGTGCCAGCTCAAACGGGGGGCCTGGTAGCGAGCAGTACTTC. Its protein product is CASSNGGPGSEQYF.

This clone was detected once. As DNA, the CDR3 is TGTGCCAGCAGCGTAGCGGGACAGACCAATCAGCCCCAGCATTTT. This translates into CASSVAGQTNQPQHF. The chain couples TRBV9 to TRBJ1-5; TRBD1 agrees at 7 bases. J was trimmed by 3 bases and V by 0 bases; bases with no gene match: 3. CDR1 is SGDLS, CDR2 YYNGEE, per germline. The CDR3 sequence is 15 residues long.

About this clone itself: A read error may account for a junction end that differs from germline. This rearrangement joins TRBV7-9 to TRBJ1-2, with TRBD1 matching 7 bases. Germline CDR1 SEHNR, CDR2 FQNEAQ (reference sequence). The CDR3 sequence is 14 residues long. The CDR3 coding sequence is TGTTCCAGCAGCTTTCAGGGGGAAGTGTATGGCTACACCTTC. Translating gives CSSSFQGEVYGYTF.

The rearrangement links TRBV6-6 to TRBJ2-7; the match to TRBD1 covers 11 bases. The CDR3 spans 14 residues. Germline lookup yields CDR1 MNHNY and CDR2 SVGAGI (reference sequence). The ends lost 6 bases at V and 2 bases at J; junction bases unmatched: 3. In nucleotides, the CDR3 is TGTGCCAGCAGGACGGGACAGGGGGCCTACGAGCAGTACTTC. Its translation: CASRTGQGAYEQYF.

The rearrangement joins TRBV5-1 to TRBJ2-7; the match to TRBD2 covers 11 bases. Germline trimming cut 3 bases from V and 7 bases from J; bases unmatched to any gene: 6. The CDR3 is 14 residues long. Germline CDR1 SGHRS, CDR2 YFSETQ. The CDR3 is CASSSGTSGSEQYF. The DNA for the CDR3 is TGCGCCAGCAGCTCAGGGACTAGCGGTTCTGAGCAGTACTTC.

The V call is TRBV28, the J call TRBJ2-3, with 9 bases lining up with TRBD2. Germline V gene lookup returns CDR1 MDHEN and CDR2 SYDVKM. The V segment lost 3 bases and the J segment 2 bases; nucleotides outside the gene matches: 9. The CDR3 covers 17 residues. The CDR3 reads CASSFSREREDTDTQYF. For the CDR3, the DNA is TGTGCCAGCAGTTTTTCCCGGGAGCGGGAGGACACAGATACGCAGTATTTT.

The chain is built from TRBV5-1 and TRBJ2-5; 11 bases are shared with TRBD2. Germline V CDR1 and CDR2: SGHRS, YFSETQ. The CDR3 is 14 residues long. With V trimmed by 4 bases and J by 3 bases, 2 bases remained unmatched. CDR3 DNA: TGCGCCAGCAGCATAGCGGGGGGGGAAGAGACCCAGTACTTC. Protein product: CASSIAGGEETQYF.

This clone was recorded many times. The rearrangement joins TRBV19 to TRBJ2-1; 12 positions match TRBD2. CDR1 and CDR2 (germline): LNHDA, SQIVND (reference sequence). CDR3 length: 16 residues. The junction had 7 bases not matched to a gene; V was cut back by 4 bases and J by 6 bases. Here the CDR3 reads CASSTQGLAGSNEQFF. The DNA for the CDR3 is TGTGCCAGTAGTACCCAAGGACTAGCGGGGAGCAATGAGCAGTTCTTC.